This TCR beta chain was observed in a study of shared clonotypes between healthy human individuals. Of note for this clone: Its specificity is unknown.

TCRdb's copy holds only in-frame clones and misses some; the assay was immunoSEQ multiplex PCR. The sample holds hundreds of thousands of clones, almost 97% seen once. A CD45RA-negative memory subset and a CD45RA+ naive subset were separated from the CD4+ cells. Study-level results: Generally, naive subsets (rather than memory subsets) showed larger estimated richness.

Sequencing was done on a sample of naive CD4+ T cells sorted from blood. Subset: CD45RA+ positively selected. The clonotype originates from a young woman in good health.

CDR3 region: CASRQGVSNEQYF. CDR3 nucleotide sequence: TGTGCCAGTAGACAGGGGGTATCTAACGAGCAGTACTTC. V is TRBV2 and J is TRBJ2-7, with 9 bases lining up with TRBD1. CDR1 and CDR2 (germline): SNHLY, FYNNEI. CDR3 length equals 13 residues. Unmatched junction bases numbered 8, after V lost 9 bases and J lost 5 bases.